Given below is one T cell receptor (beta chain) in context. Its target is unknown. This may be a read error, as it is one base from a much larger clone. Since the CDR3 does not end with the conserved phenylalanine or tryptophan, this likely comes from a read error. The sample belongs to a study of breast tumors, draining lymph nodes, adjacent tissues. Regarding the study as a whole: Tumor TCR diversity was below lymph nodes but above nontumor tissue. The lymph node origin of tumor T cells was framed as consistent with a hypothesis, not demonstrated.

TCRdb re-analysed the multiplex PCR reads in MiXCR, keeping a single row per CDR3 protein. The sample lists about 230,000 distinct CDR3 sequences, roughly 32% occurring once. The lymph nodes were axillary draining lymph nodes from breast cancer patients. The source is a female donor with breast cancer. Some clones in this sample may be carry-over from other donors' samples. The sequencing input was axillary lymph node tissue.

CDR3 DNA sequence: TGTGCCAGCAGCGCGGACTCCGGGCTCCGCTACGGGCAGTACTCC. This codes for CASSADSGLRYGQYS. The chain has TRBV9 and TRBJ2-7; tentative D call: TRBD2 (5 bases). The CDR3 spans 15 residues. Per germline, CDR1 SGDLS and CDR2 YYNGEE.